One and the same sample provided the 17 T cell receptor beta chains below, sequenced in a study of long-term antiretroviral therapy in people with HIV. The authors ran the immunoSEQ assay, v3.0, at survey level. Profiling relied on immunoSEQ multiplex PCR, and the TCRdb table lists in-frame clones only, not all of them. The sample holds tens of thousands of clones, approximately 82% seen once. Material: unsorted PBMCs, obtained 0.5 years after starting antiretroviral therapy. Source of these receptors: a man aged 18 to 30 with HIV.

This chain links TRBV7-2 with TRBJ2-2, with D unclear. Trimming took off 5 bases at V and 3 bases at J, with 13 bases between the two ends. The CDR3 covers 15 residues. CDR1 and CDR2 from the germline V gene are SGHTA and FQGNSA. The CDR3 is CASSAERTDTGELFF. CDR3 DNA sequence: TGTGCCAGCAGCGCCGAGAGAACCGACACCGGGGAGCTGTTTTTT. The full variable domain, with the rest looked up from reference TRBV7-2 and TRBJ2-2, is GAGVSQSPSNKVTEKGKDVELRCDPISGHTALYWYRQSLGQGLEFLIYFQGNSAPDKSGLPSDRFSAERTGGSVSTLTIQRTQQEDSAVYLCASSAERTDTGELFFGEGSRLTVL.

V is TRBV7-2 and J is TRBJ2-7; 9 bases map to TRBD1. Germline V lookup: CDR1 SGHTA, CDR2 FQGNSA. The CDR3 contains 19 residues. J was trimmed by 5 bases and V by 2 bases; bases with no gene match: 19. CDR3 in DNA: TGTGCCAGCAGCTTATCCTTGCCCTCATACCGACAGGGGGGGCACGAGCAGTACTTC. This codes for CASSLSLPSYRQGGHEQYF.

As regards this clone: The junction departs from the called germline gene at one end, perhaps through a read error. The chain carries TRBV7-9 and TRBJ2-3, with D perhaps TRBD1 (6 bases). The CDR3 is 13 amino acids. Germline lookup yields CDR1 SEHNR and CDR2 FQNEAQ (reference sequence). CDR3 in amino acids: CASSPDRTETQYF. CDR3 nucleotides: TGTGCCAGCAGCCCTGACCGGACAGAGACGCAGTATTTT.

This clone showed up just a few times. The chain has TRBV7-9 and TRBJ1-2, with D perhaps matching TRBD1 (5 bases). Trimming pared 7 bases from V and 0 bases from J, leaving 15 bases between. The CDR3 runs to 15 residues. The germline V gene has CDR1 SEHNR and CDR2 FQNEAQ (reference sequence). CDR3 sequence reads: CASTLPGGPNYGYTF. In DNA, the CDR3 is TGTGCCAGCACCCTTCCCGGGGGTCCTAACTATGGCTACACCTTC.

This clone was recorded once. The J gene is TRBJ2-1, the V gene TRBV29-1; TRBD2 agrees at 9 bases. CDR1 and CDR2 from the germline V gene are SQVTM and ANQGSEA. Trimming removed 7 bases from V and 10 bases from J; junction bases left unmatched: 14. CDR3 length equals 14 residues. The CDR3: CSALGLAGAREQFF. As DNA, the CDR3 is TGCAGCGCTCTTGGGTTAGCGGGGGCCAGGGAGCAGTTCTTC.

This chain links TRBV7-3 with TRBJ2-1, with D tentatively TRBD2 (6 bases). Deletions cut 5 bases from V and 6 bases from J, with 11 bases between. Germline V lookup: CDR1 SGHTA, CDR2 FQGTGA. The CDR3 is 13 residues long. The CDR3 loop is CASSPEGLNEQFF. In DNA, the CDR3 is TGTGCCAGCAGCCCGGAGGGGCTCAATGAGCAGTTCTTC.

The chain is built from TRBV7-3 and TRBJ2-1; unclear D gene. The germline V and J ends were trimmed by 2 bases and 7 bases, with 18 bases remaining between them. The CDR3 sequence is 16 residues long. Per germline, CDR1 SGHTA and CDR2 FQGTGA. CDR3 residues: CASSLSVLGNRNEQFF. The CDR3 region has the DNA TGTGCCAGCAGCTTATCGGTGCTGGGTAATCGAAATGAGCAGTTCTTC.

This clone showed up just a few times. This sequence joins TRBV28 and TRBJ2-7; a possible D gene is TRBD1 (6 bases). V lost 2 bases and J 1 base, leaving 15 bases between the germline ends. The CDR3 totals 16 residues. In germline, CDR1 is MDHEN, CDR2 SYDVKM. CDR3 amino acids: CASSLRQGWQSYEQYF. In DNA form, the CDR3 reads TGTGCCAGCAGTTTACGGCAGGGGTGGCAGTCCTACGAGCAGTACTTC.

In this sample, this clone turned up once. The chain uses TRBV5-1 and TRBJ2-5; 7 nucleotides match TRBD2. In germline, CDR1 is SGHRS, CDR2 YFSETQ. This CDR3 comprises 18 residues. After removal of 4 bases from V and 1 base from J, the junction contained 16 bases not matched to a gene. The CDR3 loop is CASSLQGLVVGFQETQYF. CDR3 coding DNA: TGCGCCAGCAGCCTACAAGGACTAGTAGTGGGTTTCCAAGAGACCCAGTACTTC.

The gene calls are TRBV7-9 and TRBJ1-5; D ambiguous. The CDR3 length is 15 residues. With 1 base removed from V and 0 bases from J, the gap between germline ends came to 7 bases. In germline, CDR1 is SEHNR, CDR2 FQNEAQ (reference sequence). The CDR3 loop reads CASSLGDGSNQPQHF. CDR3 nucleotides: TGTGCCAGCAGCTTAGGAGACGGTAGCAATCAGCCCCAGCATTTT.

V gene TRBV18 combines with J gene TRBJ1-1; D is unclear. The V gene's germline CDR1 is KGHSH and CDR2 LQKENI. V dropped 2 bases and J dropped 0 bases, with 4 bases sitting between them. This CDR3 is 13 amino acids long. The CDR3 DNA reads as TGTGCCAGCTCACCAAACCTGAACACTGAAGCTTTCTTT. Protein product: CASSPNLNTEAFF.

This clone was seen a handful of times. This chain links TRBV5-6 with TRBJ1-2; 8 nucleotides match TRBD1. Germline trimming cut 3 bases from V and 1 base from J; bases unmatched to any gene: 5. The CDR3 is made up of 15 amino acids. Germline CDR1 and CDR2: SGHDT and YYEEEE. CDR3 residues: CASSSGTGLNYGYTF. CDR3 DNA: TGTGCCAGCAGCTCCGGGACAGGCCTTAACTATGGCTACACCTTC. Full variable domain (remainder filled in from reference TRBV5-6 and TRBJ1-2): DAGVTQSPTHLIKTRGQQVTLRCSPKSGHDTVSWYQQALGQGPQFIFQYYEEEERQRGNFPDRFSGHQFPNYSSELNVNALLLGDSALYLCASSSGTGLNYGYTFGSGTRLTVV.

The chain joins TRBV18 to TRBJ1-2, with D possibly matching TRBD1 (5 bases). The ends were cut back, 2 bases at V and 6 bases at J, with 10 bases in the middle. The CDR3 extends over 13 amino acids. The V gene's germline CDR1 is KGHSH and CDR2 LQKENI. The CDR3 DNA follows: TGTGCCAGCTCACCAAGAGGGGCGGATGGCTACACCTTC. Protein sequence: CASSPRGADGYTF. The full variable domain, with the rest looked up from reference TRBV18 and TRBJ1-2, is NAGVMQNPRHLVRRRGQEARLRCSPMKGHSHVYWYRQLPEEGLKFMVYLQKENIIDESGMPKERFSAEFPKEGPSILRIQQVVRGDSAAYFCASSPRGADGYTFGSGTRLTVV.

V is TRBV10-3 and J is TRBJ2-2; D is unclear. V was clipped by 0 bases and J by 8 bases, with 19 bases between them. There are 17 residues in the CDR3. The germline gives CDR1 ENHRY, CDR2 SYGVKD. DNA of the CDR3: TGTGCCATCAGTGAGTCATCCTTACTAATTAATGGTGGGGAGCTGTTTTTT. It yields the protein CAISESSLLINGGELFF.

About this clone: Germline is not matched at one junction end, which may reflect a read error. The sample contains more than one DNA sequence encoding this CDR3. The chain joins TRBV5-4 to TRBJ1-1; 7 bases agree with TRBD1. Germline values: CDR1 SGHNT, CDR2 YYREEE (reference sequence). CDR3 length equals 15 residues. Written as DNA, the CDR3 is TGTGCTAGCAGCCCACGACAGGGACCGAACACTGAAGCTTTCTTT. Translating it yields CASSPRQGPNTEAFF.

The count of this clone is one. The V and J genes are TRBV11-3 and TRBJ2-7; 9 bases are a match to TRBD2. The CDR3 runs 18 residues. V dropped 3 bases and J dropped 0; count of bases not matched to a gene: 12. The germline V gene encodes CDR1 SGHNT and CDR2 YENEEA. In DNA, the CDR3 is TGTGCCAGCAGCTTTAGCGAAGGACTAGCGAAGAGCTCCTACGAGCAGTACTTC. Residues: CASSFSEGLAKSSYEQYF.

The chain is built from TRBV5-6 and TRBJ2-3; the match to TRBD2 covers 14 bases. CDR1 and CDR2 from the germline V gene are SGHDT and YYEEEE. The CDR3 has 15 amino acids. Trimming at V came to 4 bases and at J to 6 bases, leaving 4 bases not matched to a gene. The CDR3 DNA reads TGTGCCAGCAGCCTGGGACTAGCGGGGGAGGATACGCAGTATTTT. Translation: CASSLGLAGEDTQYF.